This entry lists 25 T cell receptor beta chains sequenced from one sample in a study of long-term antiretroviral therapy in people with HIV. Runs used v3.0 of the immunoSEQ assay and were done at survey level. The protocol was immunoSEQ multiplex PCR, while the TCRdb copy is restricted to in-frame clones and leaves out a portion. The sample includes about 38,000 clones, around 86% of them seen just once. Sequenced material: unsorted PBMCs, taken 1.5 years after starting antiretroviral therapy. The receptors originated from a man aged 18 to 35 with HIV.

A single count supports this clone. The chain has TRBV11-3 and TRBJ2-1; the D is unclear. The V gene's germline CDR1 is SGHNT and CDR2 YENEEA. Trimming stripped 1 base from V and 0 bases from J, with 13 bases between. The CDR3 has 17 residues. CDR3 in DNA: TGTGCCAGCAGCTTAGGTAATGCGGCCAGCTCCTACAATGAGCAGTTCTTC. It codes for CASSLGNAASSYNEQFF.

This chain uses TRBV2 with TRBJ2-7; D unresolved. CDR1 and CDR2 (germline): SNHLY, FYNNEI. The length of the CDR3 is 15 residues. Trimming pared 6 bases from V and 6 bases from J, leaving 21 bases between. The CDR3 nucleotides read TGTGCCAGCAGGGTCCTTTCGGGTAGTTTTGGCGAGCAGTACTTC. It translates to CASRVLSGSFGEQYF.

Note on this clone: Other nucleotide sequences from this sample produce the same CDR3. The chain employs TRBV7-9 and TRBJ2-7; maybe TRBD1 (5 bases). CDR3 length: 13 amino acids. CDR1 is SEHNR and CDR2 is FQNEAQ in the germline V gene (reference sequence). V was pared by 2 bases and J by 1 base, with 6 bases between. CDR3 loop: CASSLPGSYEQYF. Written as DNA, the CDR3 is TGTGCCAGCAGCTTACCAGGGTCCTACGAGCAGTACTTC.

J is TRBJ2-7 and V is TRBV27; D gene uncertain. CDR1 and CDR2 (germline): MNHEY, SMNVEV (reference sequence). V was clipped by 2 bases and J by 0 bases, with 5 bases between them. The CDR3 is 13 amino acids. The CDR3 DNA sequence: TGTGCCAGCAGTTTAAGGATCTCCTACGAGCAGTACTTC. Protein product: CASSLRISYEQYF.

This chain uses TRBV10-3 with TRBJ1-4, with TRBD1 matching over 7 bases. Unmatched junction bases numbered 5, after V lost 2 bases and J lost 5 bases. CDR3 size: 15 residues. Germline V gene lookup returns CDR1 ENHRY and CDR2 SYGVKD. CDR3 nucleotide sequence: TGTGCCATCAGTGAGAGCGACAGGGACAATGAAAAACTGTTTTTT. This codes for CAISESDRDNEKLFF.

The chain has TRBV11-2 and TRBJ2-1; 11 nucleotides match TRBD2. This CDR3 region has 16 residues. Germline-derived CDR1 and CDR2 are SGHAT and FQNNGV. V was clipped by 1 base and J by 5 bases; unmatched bases: 4. The CDR3 loop reads CASSLVAGGPNNEQFF. The CDR3 DNA is TGTGCCAGCAGCTTAGTAGCGGGAGGGCCAAACAATGAGCAGTTCTTC. Full variable domain (outside the CDR3, taken from reference TRBV11-2 and TRBJ2-1): EAGVAQSPRYKIIEKRQSVAFWCNPISGHATLYWYQQILGQGPKLLIQFQNNGVVDDSQLPKDRFSAERLKGVDSTLKIQPAKLEDSAVYLCASSLVAGGPNNEQFFGPGTRLTVL.

A single count supports this clone. The CDR3 reads CASSLTSGGLGEQFF. CDR3 nucleotide sequence: TGCGCCAGCAGCTTGACTAGCGGGGGGCTGGGTGAGCAGTTCTTC. The chain employs TRBV5-1 and TRBJ2-1; 12 nucleotides align to TRBD2. The length of the CDR3 is 15 residues. Looked up from germline, CDR1 is SGHRS and CDR2 is YFSETQ. V gave up 1 base and J gave up 9 bases; unmatched junction bases: 5.

The J gene is TRBJ1-5, the V gene TRBV27, with D perhaps matching TRBD1 (5 bases). The ends were cut back, 3 bases at V and 5 bases at J, with 17 bases in the middle. CDR3 length equals 16 residues. Looked up from germline, CDR1 is MNHEY and CDR2 is SMNVEV (reference sequence). CDR3 sequence: CASSLSPGGIDQPQHF. The CDR3 DNA is TGTGCCAGCAGTTTGTCCCCGGGGGGAATCGATCAGCCCCAGCATTTT.

The V call is TRBV9, the J call TRBJ2-5, with 7 positions matching TRBD2. Germline CDR1 is SGDLS and CDR2 is YYNGEE. V was clipped by 1 base and J by 0 bases; unmatched bases: 6. The length of the CDR3 is 16 residues. The CDR3 sequence: CASSVTPLANQETQYF. The CDR3 region has the DNA TGTGCCAGCAGCGTAACACCACTAGCGAACCAAGAGACCCAGTACTTC.

The chain carries TRBV7-8 and TRBJ1-1; the D gene is possibly TRBD1 (5 bases). Germline CDR1 SGHVS, CDR2 FQNEAQ. The CDR3 length is 16 residues. Deletions cut 2 bases from V and 3 bases from J, with 16 bases between. The CDR3 sequence is CASSLPGRGRDTEAFF. The DNA for the CDR3 is TGTGCCAGCAGCTTACCTGGTCGGGGGAGAGACACTGAAGCTTTCTTT.

The gene calls are TRBV9 and TRBJ1-4; D uncertain. Trimming removed 5 bases at V and 0 bases at J, with 5 bases between. The CDR3 is 13 amino acids. Germline V gene lookup returns CDR1 SGDLS and CDR2 YYNGEE. The CDR3 loop is CASRKSTNEKLFF. The CDR3 DNA follows: TGTGCCAGCAGGAAATCAACTAATGAAAAACTGTTTTTT.

This clone appeared a few times. The chain carries TRBV25-1 and TRBJ1-5; D is unresolved. V gave up 3 bases and J gave up 2 bases, with 5 bases separating them. The CDR3 has 13 residues. The V gene's germline CDR1 is MGHDK and CDR2 SYGVNS. The CDR3, as DNA: TGTGCCAGCAGTGAGTGGGGCAATCAGCCCCAGCATTTT. This codes for CASSEWGNQPQHF.

This chain joins TRBV2 and TRBJ1-4, with a possible D match to TRBD1 (5 bases). Trimming shortened V by 6 bases and J by 8 bases, and 16 bases separated the two germline ends. The CDR3 has 14 amino acids. Per the germline V gene, CDR1 is SNHLY and CDR2 is FYNNEI. CDR3 region: CASRDSGKGEKLFF. Written as DNA, the CDR3 is TGTGCCAGCAGGGACTCAGGGAAGGGAGAAAAACTGTTTTTT.

The gene calls are TRBV11-2 and TRBJ2-5, with D perhaps TRBD1 or TRBD2 (5 bases each). The CDR3 loop spans 13 amino acids. V was pared by 5 bases and J by 5 bases, with 12 bases between. Looked up from germline, CDR1 is SGHAT and CDR2 is FQNNGV. The CDR3 DNA is TGTGCCAGCAGCCCGAGGTGGGGGGAGACCCAGTACTTC. Its translation is CASSPRWGETQYF.

The chain recombines TRBV4-1 with TRBJ2-2; no clear D gene. CDR1 is MGHRA, CDR2 YSYEKL, per germline. Trimming shortened V by 2 bases and J by 2 bases, and 12 bases separated the two germline ends. This CDR3 comprises 16 residues. CDR3 sequence (DNA): TGCGCCAGCAGCCAACACCTAGGGTCAAACACCGGGGAGCTGTTTTTT. This sequence encodes CASSQHLGSNTGELFF.

The rearrangement joins TRBV6-5 to TRBJ2-7, with 9 bases aligning to TRBD1. With 4 bases clipped from V and 5 bases from J, the junction kept 9 bases outside the gene matches. The CDR3 is made up of 15 amino acids. Germline V gives CDR1 MNHEY, CDR2 SVGAGI. CDR3 sequence (DNA): TGTGCCAGCAGTTCCTGGGGACAGGGTCTTAACGAGCAGTACTTC. Protein product: CASSSWGQGLNEQYF.

There are a few counts of this clone. V gene TRBV18 combines with J gene TRBJ2-5, with TRBD2 as a possible D gene (5 bases). The V and J ends lost 0 bases and 5 bases respectively, with 13 bases between them. CDR3 size: 15 residues. CDR1 is KGHSH, CDR2 LQKENI, per germline. The CDR3 sequence is CASSPPGGWTETQYF. The CDR3 region has the DNA TGTGCCAGCTCACCACCGGGCGGGTGGACGGAGACCCAGTACTTC. The full variable domain, completed using reference TRBV18 and TRBJ2-5, is NAGVMQNPRHLVRRRGQEARLRCSPMKGHSHVYWYRQLPEEGLKFMVYLQKENIIDESGMPKERFSAEFPKEGPSILRIQQVVRGDSAAYFCASSPPGGWTETQYFGPGTRLLVL.

The chain links TRBV27 to TRBJ1-5; 11 bases are shared with TRBD1. V lost 8 bases, J lost 9 bases, and 12 bases stayed unmatched. The CDR3 consists of 15 residues. Germline CDR1 reads MNHEY; CDR2 reads SMNVEV (reference sequence). The CDR3 bases are TGTGCCAGCGCCCCAAGGACAGGGGGCATTCCGCCCCAGCATTTT. Translating it yields CASAPRTGGIPPQHF.

This chain uses TRBV13 with TRBJ2-5, with D uncertain. Germline V gives CDR1 PRHDT, CDR2 FYEKMQ (reference sequence). The V end was cut by 1 base, the J end by 3 bases, with 6 bases between. The CDR3 is 13 residues long. The CDR3 reads CASSLVGKETQYF. The CDR3, as DNA: TGTGCCAGCAGCTTAGTGGGGAAAGAGACCCAGTACTTC.

The rearrangement uses TRBV7-2 and TRBJ2-1; D perhaps matches TRBD1 (6 bases). The germline V gene encodes CDR1 SGHTA and CDR2 FQGNSA. There are 13 residues in the CDR3. V dropped 2 bases and J dropped 6 bases, with 8 bases sitting between them. CDR3 in amino acids: CASSLYRANEQFF. The CDR3 DNA sequence: TGTGCCAGCAGCTTATACAGGGCCAATGAGCAGTTCTTC.

The chain is built from TRBV7-9 and TRBJ1-5, with 9 bases matching TRBD1. The trim removed 4 bases at V and 3 bases at J, leaving 4 bases unmatched. This CDR3 is built from 15 residues. Germline-derived CDR1 and CDR2 are SEHNR and FQNEAQ (reference sequence). CDR3 amino acids: CASSSGTGPNQPQHF. CDR3 DNA sequence: TGTGCCAGCAGCTCCGGGACAGGGCCCAATCAGCCCCAGCATTTT.

The chain links TRBV2 to TRBJ2-7, with 10 bases identical to TRBD1. CDR3 length: 18 residues. Germline V gene sequence: CDR1 SNHLY, CDR2 FYNNEI. Germline trimming cut 4 bases from V and 3 bases from J; bases unmatched to any gene: 15. The CDR3 is CASSVWATPGQGNYEQYF. The CDR3 nucleotides read TGTGCCAGCAGTGTTTGGGCAACCCCGGGACAGGGGAACTACGAGCAGTACTTC.

V usage is TRBV5-8 and J usage is TRBJ2-1, with 8 bases aligning to TRBD1. This CDR3 has 14 residues. Unmatched junction bases numbered 4, after V lost 4 bases and J lost 4 bases. CDR1 and CDR2 (germline): SGHTS, YDEGEE. The chain's CDR3 is CASSPYRGYNEQFF. CDR3 bases: TGTGCCAGCAGCCCATACAGGGGGTACAATGAGCAGTTCTTC. Supplemented by reference TRBV5-8 and TRBJ2-1, the full variable domain reads EAGVTQSPTHLIKTRGQQATLRCSPISGHTSVYWYQQALGLGLQFLLWYDEGEERNRGNFPPRFSGRQFPNYSSELNVNALELEDSALYLCASSPYRGYNEQFFGPGTRLTVL.

The chain employs TRBV18 and TRBJ2-1; 9 bases are shared with TRBD1. CDR1 is KGHSH and CDR2 is LQKENI in the germline V gene. The CDR3 runs 14 residues. V was clipped by 4 bases and J by 5 bases; unmatched bases: 3. The CDR3 nucleotides are TGTGCCAGCTCACGGGACAGGGTCCACAATGAGCAGTTCTTC. Its protein product is CASSRDRVHNEQFF.

The chain carries TRBV5-1 and TRBJ2-7, with 12 bases that match TRBD2. V shed 0 bases, J shed 8 bases, and the junction held 6 bases outside the gene matches. Germline V gene sequence: CDR1 SGHRS, CDR2 YFSETQ. CDR3 size: 15 residues. The CDR3 DNA follows: TGCGCCAGCAGCTTGGAGCCACTAGCGGGAGGAAAGCAGTACTTC. Translation: CASSLEPLAGGKQYF.